This TCR beta chain was recorded in a study of Ad26.COV2.S vaccination and SARS-CoV-2 variants. Background on the study: COV1001, an Ad26.COV2.S trial, supplied this vaccine-arm donor. Study conclusions and caveats: Possibly, TCR breadth and depth analyses underestimated total T cell responses.

Clones were sequenced by immunoSEQ multiplex PCR, and TCRdb holds only the in-frame ones, with some missing. The sample includes 510,000 or so clones, around 90% seen only once; the top ten take over 10%. Remarks on this clone: Its antigen is not known.

CDR3 length: 17 amino acids. The treatment: about 20 received Ad26.COV2.S at low or high dose, single or two shots; roughly five received placebo; per-sample allocation not given. Samples analyzed were those drawn on day 63 after the first vaccine or placebo injection. Recruitment in Boston yielded a donor of adult age, 18-55 years. Expressing Wuhan-strain SARS-CoV-2 spike, an Ad26 vector served as the vaccine. Sequences were derived from peripheral blood, sampled in a trial of Ad26.COV2.S vaccine versus placebo. This clonotype was obtained from a person aged 18-60 years who received the Ad26.COV2.S COVID-19 vaccine or a placebo. The chain carries TRBV7-5 and TRBJ1-1; TRBD1, the table's D call, lacks a check against the DNA. TRBV7-5 is designated a pseudogene. The chain's CDR3 is CARSFRARTSMNTEAFF. CDR3 bases: TGTGCCAGAAGCTTCAGGGCCCGTACCTCCATGAACACTGAAGCTTTCTTT.